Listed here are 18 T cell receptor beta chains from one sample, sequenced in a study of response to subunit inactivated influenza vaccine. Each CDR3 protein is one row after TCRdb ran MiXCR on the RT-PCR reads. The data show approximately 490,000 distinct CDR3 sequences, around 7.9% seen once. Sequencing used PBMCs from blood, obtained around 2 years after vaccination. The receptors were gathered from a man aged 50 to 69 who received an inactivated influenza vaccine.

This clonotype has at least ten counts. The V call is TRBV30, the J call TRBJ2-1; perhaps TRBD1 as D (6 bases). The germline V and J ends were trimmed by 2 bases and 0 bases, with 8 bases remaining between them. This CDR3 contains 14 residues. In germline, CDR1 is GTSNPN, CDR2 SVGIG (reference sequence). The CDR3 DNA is TGTGCCTGGAGTAGAGGGGGCTCCTACAATGAGCAGTTCTTC. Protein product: CAWSRGGSYNEQFF. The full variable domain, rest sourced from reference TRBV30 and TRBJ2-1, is SQTIHQWPATLVQPVGSPLSLECTVEGTSNPNLYWYRQAAGRGLQLLFYSVGIGQISSEVPQNLSASRPQDRQFILSSKKLLLSDSGFYLCAWSRGGSYNEQFFGPGTRLTVL.

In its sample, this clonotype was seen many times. The CDR3 region has the DNA TGCGCCAGCAGCCCGGCTCCGGGTATGGAGACCCAGTACTTC. This sequence encodes CASSPAPGMETQYF. This sequence joins TRBV5-1 and TRBJ2-5; D uncertain. This CDR3 comprises 14 residues. Trimming cost V 4 bases and J 5 bases, with 15 bases left between them. Germline V gene lookup returns CDR1 SGHRS and CDR2 YFSETQ.

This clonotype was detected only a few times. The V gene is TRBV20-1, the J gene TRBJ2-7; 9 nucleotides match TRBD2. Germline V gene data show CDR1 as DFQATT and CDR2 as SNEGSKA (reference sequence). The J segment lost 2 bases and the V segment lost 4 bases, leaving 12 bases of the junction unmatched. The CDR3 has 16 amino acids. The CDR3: CSATRLAALNTYEQYF. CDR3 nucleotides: TGCAGTGCTACACGACTAGCGGCTCTAAATACCTACGAGCAGTACTTC.

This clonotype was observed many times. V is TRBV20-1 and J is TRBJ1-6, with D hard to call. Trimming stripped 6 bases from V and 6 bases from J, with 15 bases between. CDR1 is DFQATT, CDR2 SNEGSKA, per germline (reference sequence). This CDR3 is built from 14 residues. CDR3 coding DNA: TGCAGTGCCTACACGGAGTGGACTAATTCACCCCTCCACTTT. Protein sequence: CSAYTEWTNSPLHF.

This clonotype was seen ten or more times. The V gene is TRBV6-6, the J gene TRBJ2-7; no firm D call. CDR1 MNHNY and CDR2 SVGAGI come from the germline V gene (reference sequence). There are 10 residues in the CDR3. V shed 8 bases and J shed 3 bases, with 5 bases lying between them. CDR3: CASGYYEQYF. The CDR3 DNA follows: TGTGCCAGCGGGTACTACGAGCAGTACTTC.

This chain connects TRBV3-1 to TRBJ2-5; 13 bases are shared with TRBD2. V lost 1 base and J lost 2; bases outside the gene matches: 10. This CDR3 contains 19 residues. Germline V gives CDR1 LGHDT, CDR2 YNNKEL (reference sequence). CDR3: CASSQGGLAGAFAQETQYF. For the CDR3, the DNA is TGTGCCAGCAGCCAAGGCGGACTAGCGGGGGCCTTCGCTCAAGAGACCCAGTACTTC.

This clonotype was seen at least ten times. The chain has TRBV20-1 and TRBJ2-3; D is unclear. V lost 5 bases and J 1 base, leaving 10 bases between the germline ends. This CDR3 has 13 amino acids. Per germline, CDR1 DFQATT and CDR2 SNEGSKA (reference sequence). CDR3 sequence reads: CSASAGGTDTQYF. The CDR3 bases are TGCAGTGCTTCGGCAGGAGGCACAGATACGCAGTATTTT.

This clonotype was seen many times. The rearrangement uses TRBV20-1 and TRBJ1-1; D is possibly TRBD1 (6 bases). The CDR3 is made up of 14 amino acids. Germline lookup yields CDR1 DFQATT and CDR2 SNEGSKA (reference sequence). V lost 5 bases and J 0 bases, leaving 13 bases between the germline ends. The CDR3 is CSAPRTVMNTEAFF. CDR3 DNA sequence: TGCAGTGCTCCCCGGACAGTCATGAACACTGAAGCTTTCTTT.

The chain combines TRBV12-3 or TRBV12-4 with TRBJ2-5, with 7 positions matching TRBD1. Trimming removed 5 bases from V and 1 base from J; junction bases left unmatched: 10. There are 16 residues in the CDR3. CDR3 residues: CASSAPPGTAQETQYF. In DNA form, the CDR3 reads TGTGCCAGCAGTGCACCCCCCGGGACAGCCCAAGAGACCCAGTACTTC.

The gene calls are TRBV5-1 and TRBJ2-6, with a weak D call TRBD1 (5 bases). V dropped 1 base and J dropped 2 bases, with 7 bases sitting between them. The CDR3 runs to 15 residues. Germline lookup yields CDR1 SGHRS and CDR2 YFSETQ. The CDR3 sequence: CASSLKGPGANVLTF. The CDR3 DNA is TGCGCCAGCAGCTTGAAGGGGCCTGGGGCCAACGTCCTGACTTTC. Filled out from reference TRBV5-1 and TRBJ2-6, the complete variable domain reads KAGVTQTPRYLIKTRGQQVTLSCSPISGHRSVSWYQQTPGQGLQFLFEYFSETQRNKGNFPGRFSGRQFSNSRSEMNVSTLELGDSALYLCASSLKGPGANVLTFGAGSRLTVL.

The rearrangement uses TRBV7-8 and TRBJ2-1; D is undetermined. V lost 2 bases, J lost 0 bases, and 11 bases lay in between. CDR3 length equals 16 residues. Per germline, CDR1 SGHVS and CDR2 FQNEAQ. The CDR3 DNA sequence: TGTGCCAGCAGCTTAAGGCCAGCCATCTCCTACAATGAGCAGTTCTTC. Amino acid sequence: CASSLRPAISYNEQFF.

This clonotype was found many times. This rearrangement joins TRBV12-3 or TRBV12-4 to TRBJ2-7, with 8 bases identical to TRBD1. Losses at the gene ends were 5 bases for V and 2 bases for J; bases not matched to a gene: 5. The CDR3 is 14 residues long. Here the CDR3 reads CASSQRTGPYEQYF. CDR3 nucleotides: TGTGCCAGCAGTCAAAGGACAGGGCCCTACGAGCAGTACTTC.

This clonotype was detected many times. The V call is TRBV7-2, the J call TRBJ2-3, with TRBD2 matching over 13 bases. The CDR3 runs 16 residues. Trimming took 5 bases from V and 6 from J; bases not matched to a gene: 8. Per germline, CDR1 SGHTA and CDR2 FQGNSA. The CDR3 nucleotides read TGTGCCAGCAGCACTAGCGGGGGGGCCTTTTCGGATACGCAGTATTTT. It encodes CASSTSGGAFSDTQYF.

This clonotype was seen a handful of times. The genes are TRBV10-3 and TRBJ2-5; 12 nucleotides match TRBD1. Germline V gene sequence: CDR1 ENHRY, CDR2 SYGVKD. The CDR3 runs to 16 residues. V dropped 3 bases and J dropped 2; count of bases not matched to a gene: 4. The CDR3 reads CAISEGTGGGQETQYF. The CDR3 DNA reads TGTGCCATCAGTGAAGGGACAGGGGGCGGGCAAGAGACCCAGTACTTC.

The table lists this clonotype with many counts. The CDR3 loop reads CASSPGVYTGELFF. CDR3 coding DNA: TGTGCCAGCAGCCCAGGGGTGTACACCGGGGAGCTGTTTTTT. This rearrangement joins TRBV25-1 to TRBJ2-2, with D maybe TRBD1 (6 bases). This CDR3 is 14 amino acids long. From germline, CDR1 is MGHDK and CDR2 SYGVNS. V lost 6 bases to trimming and J lost 3 bases, with 11 bases between them.

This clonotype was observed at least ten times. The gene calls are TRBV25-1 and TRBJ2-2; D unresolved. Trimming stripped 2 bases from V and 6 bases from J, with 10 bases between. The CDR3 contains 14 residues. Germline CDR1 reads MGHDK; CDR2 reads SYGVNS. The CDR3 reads CASSEGDRAGELFF. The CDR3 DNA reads TGTGCCAGCAGTGAAGGGGATAGGGCCGGGGAGCTGTTTTTT.

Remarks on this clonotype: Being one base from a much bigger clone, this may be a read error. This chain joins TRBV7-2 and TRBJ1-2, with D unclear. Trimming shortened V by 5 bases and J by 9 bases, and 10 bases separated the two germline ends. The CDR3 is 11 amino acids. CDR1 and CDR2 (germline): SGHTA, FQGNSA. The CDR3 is CASSPTLRYTF. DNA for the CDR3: TGTGCCAGCAGCCCCACGCTCCGCTACACCTTC.

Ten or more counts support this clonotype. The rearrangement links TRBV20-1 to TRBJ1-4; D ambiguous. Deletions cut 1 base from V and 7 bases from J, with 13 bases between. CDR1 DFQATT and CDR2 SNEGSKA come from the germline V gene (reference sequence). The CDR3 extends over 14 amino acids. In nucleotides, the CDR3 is TGCAGTGCTAGAGGGGGTATTACTCTTGAAAAACTGTTTTTT. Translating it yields CSARGGITLEKLFF.